The 22 T cell receptor beta chains presented below share a single source sample, sequenced in a study of cytomegalovirus exposure and HLA in healthy donors. The PCR contained 60 Vbeta and 13 Jbeta primers. Assay used: immunoSEQ multiplex PCR; TCRdb lists only in-frame clones, some missing. This sample carries 60,000 to 70,000 clones, about four fifths of them seen once, and the ten largest clones take 3.5% to 5%. Sequencing was done on a sample of PBMCs. The receptors shown here come from a woman aged 25 to 45 in good health and CMV-seronegative.

The V gene is TRBV7-2, the J gene TRBJ2-2; the match to TRBD2 covers 7 bases. Unmatched junction bases numbered 11, after V lost 3 bases and J lost 1 base. CDR3 length: 18 residues. The germline CDR1 and CDR2 sequences are SGHTA and FQGNSA. The CDR3 spells CASSFPDWAGVNTGELFF. The CDR3 nucleotides are TGTGCCAGCAGCTTCCCGGACTGGGCGGGGGTGAACACCGGGGAGCTGTTTTTT.

V usage is TRBV5-1 and J usage is TRBJ2-3; TRBD2 is a possible D gene (6 bases). Germline CDR1 SGHRS, CDR2 YFSETQ. The CDR3 runs 12 residues. The V end lost 4 bases, the J end lost 5 bases, and 8 bases lay between the germline ends. The CDR3: CASSTGRDTQYF. DNA for the CDR3: TGCGCCAGCAGCACCGGGAGAGATACGCAGTATTTT.

This clone was seen a few times. CDR3 sequence (DNA): TGTGCCATCAGCCAGCCAGAAAGCCGCGGGGGATACGAGCAGTACTTC. Its translation: CAISQPESRGGYEQYF. The rearrangement joins TRBV10-3 to TRBJ2-7; 7 bases agree with TRBD2. Germline V CDR1 and CDR2: ENHRY, SYGVKD. J gave up 4 bases and V 6 bases, and 15 bases lay outside the gene matches. This CDR3 has 16 amino acids.

The DNA for the CDR3 is TGCGCCAGCAGAGATGGACAGCTGAATCAGCCCCAGCATTTT. It codes for CASRDGQLNQPQHF. The chain combines TRBV10-2 with TRBJ1-5; D may be TRBD1 (6 bases). V shed 6 bases and J shed 4 bases, with 13 bases lying between them. The CDR3 totals 14 residues. The germline CDR1 and CDR2 sequences are WSHSY and SAAADI.

This CDR3 reads CASSSGDGLPNQPQHF. DNA for the CDR3: TGCGCCAGCAGCAGCGGAGACGGACTACCCAATCAGCCCCAGCATTTT. The chain recombines TRBV10-2 with TRBJ1-5; no clear D. Looked up from germline, CDR1 is WSHSY and CDR2 is SAAADI. The V end lost 6 bases, the J end lost 3 bases, and 18 bases lay between the germline ends. The CDR3 covers 16 residues.

The chain joins TRBV5-5 to TRBJ1-2; D gene unclear. Trimming shortened V by 0 bases and J by 7 bases, and 7 bases separated the two germline ends. Germline CDR1 SGHKS, CDR2 YYEKEE (reference sequence). This CDR3 spans 12 amino acids. This CDR3 reads CASSLGGGGYTF. As DNA, the CDR3 is TGTGCCAGCAGCTTGGGGGGAGGTGGCTACACCTTC. Supplemented by reference TRBV5-5 and TRBJ1-2, the full variable domain reads DAGVTQSPTHLIKTRGQQVTLRCSPISGHKSVSWYQQVLGQGPQFIFQYYEKEERGRGNFPDRFSARQFPNYSSELNVNALLLGDSALYLCASSLGGGGYTFGSGTRLTVV.

V is TRBV6-5 and J is TRBJ1-6, with 7 bases lining up with TRBD1. The CDR3 contains 13 residues. With 8 bases clipped from V and 8 bases from J, the junction kept 6 bases outside the gene matches. Germline values: CDR1 MNHEY, CDR2 SVGAGI. The CDR3 loop is CASRGGEDSPLHF. CDR3 nucleotides: TGTGCCAGCCGAGGGGGCGAAGATTCACCCCTCCACTTT.

This chain connects TRBV7-9 to TRBJ2-1, with TRBD1 as a possible D gene (5 bases). V was clipped by 5 bases and J by 0 bases, with 14 bases between them. CDR1 SEHNR and CDR2 FQNEAQ come from the germline V gene (reference sequence). The CDR3 has 16 residues. The CDR3 protein is CASSSRQQSSYNEQFF. DNA for the CDR3: TGTGCCAGCAGCAGCCGACAGCAAAGCTCCTACAATGAGCAGTTCTTC.

The J gene is TRBJ2-7, the V gene TRBV28, with D tentatively TRBD1 (6 bases). The CDR3 loop spans 14 amino acids. In germline, CDR1 is MDHEN, CDR2 SYDVKM. Trimming stripped 2 bases from V and 3 bases from J, with 11 bases between. The CDR3 spells CASSLATGNYEQYF. The CDR3 DNA reads TGTGCCAGCAGTTTAGCGACAGGCAACTACGAGCAGTACTTC.

This chain links TRBV19 with TRBJ2-7; D is unclear. CDR3 length: 12 residues. The V and J ends lost 2 bases and 2 bases respectively, with 4 bases between them. Germline V gene sequence: CDR1 LNHDA, CDR2 SQIVND (reference sequence). The chain's CDR3 is CASSIPPYEQYF. The CDR3 DNA follows: TGTGCCAGTAGTATACCTCCCTACGAGCAGTACTTC.

This chain uses TRBV4-1 with TRBJ1-5, with no clear D. Germline V lookup: CDR1 MGHRA, CDR2 YSYEKL. V was trimmed by 4 bases and J by 0 bases, leaving 13 bases between them. The CDR3 totals 16 residues. The CDR3 bases are TGCGCCAGCAGCCCCCTGGCGGGGAATAGCAATCAGCCCCAGCATTTT. It encodes CASSPLAGNSNQPQHF.

This clone was picked up one time. The chain carries TRBV7-8 and TRBJ1-1, with 7 bases that match TRBD1. V lost 0 bases to trimming and J lost 0 bases; unmatched junction nucleotides: 1. The germline CDR1 and CDR2 sequences are SGHVS and FQNEAQ. CDR3 size: 15 residues. Here the CDR3 DNA reads TGTGCCAGCAGCTTAGCAGGGGGCATGAACACTGAAGCTTTCTTT. It translates to CASSLAGGMNTEAFF.

This chain joins TRBV5-4 and TRBJ1-1; TRBD1 aligns across 11 bases. There are 18 residues in the CDR3. V lost 4 bases, J lost 1 base, and 12 bases stayed unmatched. Per germline, CDR1 SGHNT and CDR2 YYREEE (reference sequence). The CDR3 sequence is CASSPPVGTGGRNTEAFF. The CDR3 DNA reads TGTGCCAGCAGCCCCCCGGTTGGGACAGGGGGAAGGAACACTGAAGCTTTCTTT. The entire variable domain, with the rest obtained from reference TRBV5-4 and TRBJ1-1, is as follows: ETGVTQSPTHLIKTRGQQVTLRCSSQSGHNTVSWYQQALGQGPQFIFQYYREEENGRGNFPPRFSGLQFPNYSSELNVNALELDDSALYLCASSPPVGTGGRNTEAFFGQGTRLTVV.

The chain combines TRBV5-1 with TRBJ2-1; D not certain. The CDR3 covers 14 residues. Germline V gene sequence: CDR1 SGHRS, CDR2 YFSETQ. The ends were cut back, 6 bases at V and 0 bases at J, with 10 bases in the middle. CDR3 sequence reads: CASTAEYSYNEQFF. As DNA, the CDR3 is TGCGCCAGCACCGCGGAATACTCCTACAATGAGCAGTTCTTC.

The chain has TRBV7-9 and TRBJ2-1; D may be TRBD2 (5 bases). This CDR3 has 17 amino acids. Trimming removed 1 base at V and 0 bases at J, with 13 bases between. Germline CDR1 and CDR2: SEHNR and FQNEAQ (reference sequence). The CDR3 loop reads CASSLEGGFSSYNEQFF. In DNA form, the CDR3 reads TGTGCCAGCAGCTTAGAAGGCGGGTTTAGCTCCTACAATGAGCAGTTCTTC.

This clone was seen a single time. V and J are TRBV6-5 and TRBJ2-7; D possibly corresponds to TRBD1 (6 bases). This CDR3 is built from 15 residues. Germline V CDR1 and CDR2: MNHEY, SVGAGI. The germline V and J ends were trimmed by 0 bases and 7 bases, with 16 bases remaining between them. CDR3 sequence reads: CASSYSIAGAWEQYF. DNA for the CDR3: TGTGCCAGCAGTTACTCGATAGCAGGGGCCTGGGAGCAGTACTTC.

The V gene is TRBV28, the J gene TRBJ2-7; D unresolved. This CDR3 has 12 amino acids. Looked up from germline, CDR1 is MDHEN and CDR2 is SYDVKM. V dropped 5 bases and J dropped 3 bases, with 8 bases sitting between them. The CDR3 nucleotides read TGTGCCAGCAGTCGCGATCTCTACGAGCAGTACTTC. Residues: CASSRDLYEQYF.

The chain recombines TRBV5-6 with TRBJ1-4; perhaps TRBD1 as D (5 bases). CDR1 is SGHDT and CDR2 is YYEEEE in the germline V gene. This CDR3 spans 15 amino acids. Trimming cost V 2 bases and J 8 bases, with 16 bases left between them. The CDR3 DNA is TGTGCCAGCAGCTTCTTACCAGGGAAGAGCGAAAAACTGTTTTTT. Its protein product is CASSFLPGKSEKLFF.

This clone was observed once. J is TRBJ1-2 and V is TRBV28; 8 positions match TRBD1. Germline V CDR1 and CDR2: MDHEN, SYDVKM. With V trimmed by 5 bases and J by 8 bases, 4 bases remained unmatched. CDR3 length equals 12 residues. In nucleotides, the CDR3 is TGTGCCAGCAGTCCTAGGACAGGGGGCTACACCTTC. Protein: CASSPRTGGYTF.

This chain links TRBV5-6 with TRBJ1-2, with 7 bases aligning to TRBD1. Looked up from germline, CDR1 is SGHDT and CDR2 is YYEEEE. Trimming at V came to 4 bases and at J to 4 bases, leaving 7 bases not matched to a gene. CDR3 size: 14 residues. Here the CDR3 DNA reads TGTGCCAGCAGCACCGGACAGGCTTCCTATGGCTACACCTTC. It specifies CASSTGQASYGYTF.

The V call is TRBV11-2, the J call TRBJ2-3; 14 bases fit TRBD2. Germline CDR1 is SGHAT and CDR2 is FQNNGV. The CDR3 runs 18 residues. J gave up 8 bases and V 5 bases, and 15 bases lay outside the gene matches. This CDR3 is CASSPGLAGEGRTGTQYF. CDR3 sequence (DNA): TGTGCCAGCAGCCCGGGACTAGCGGGAGAAGGACGGACGGGTACGCAGTATTTT.

The chain carries TRBV29-1 and TRBJ2-3; 7 bases are a match to TRBD1. V lost 4 bases and J lost 1; bases outside the gene matches: 2. The germline CDR1 and CDR2 sequences are SQVTM and ANQGSEA. The length of the CDR3 is 13 residues. The CDR3: CSVATGGTDTQYF. The CDR3 bases are TGCAGCGTTGCTACAGGGGGCACAGATACGCAGTATTTT.